The 32 T cell receptor beta chains reported below all come from one sample, sequenced in a study of T cell clusters in autoimmune cytopenias. TRB was amplified from about 260 ng of peripheral blood genomic DNA per sample. TRB rearrangements were amplified by touch-down multiplex PCR with mixed TRB-A/B primers. After re-calling the multiplex PCR reads, TCRdb lists one entry per CDR3 protein, DNA absent. Its listing shows approximately 700 distinct CDR3 sequences. Separately, the same data were catalogued under a study of T cell repertoires in aging, cancer and after chemotherapy.

The sequencing input was peripheral blood. These receptors all come from a human donor with chronic lymphocytic leukemia.

Considering frequency, this clonotype is medium-sized. The chain is built from TRBV7-9 and TRBJ1-5; TCRdb's D call, TRBD1, is unchecked because there is no DNA. CDR3 length equals 15 residues. Germline-derived CDR1 and CDR2 are SEHNR and FQNEAQ (reference sequence). CDR3 amino acids: CASSLGQISNQPQHF.

This clonotype is identified as medium-sized from frequency. The gene calls are TRBV9 and TRBJ1-2; TCRdb calls TRBD1, which cannot be checked without DNA. The germline CDR1 and CDR2 sequences are SGDLS and YYNGEE. This CDR3 comprises 17 residues. The chain's CDR3 is CASSVEPGQGESGGYTF.

Its frequency marks this clonotype as medium-sized (0.01 to 0.1%). The chain employs TRBV7-9 and TRBJ1-2; TCRdb names TRBD1, which stays unverified in the absence of DNA. The CDR3 totals 14 residues. Germline loops: CDR1 SEHNR, CDR2 FQNEAQ (reference sequence). CDR3 residues: CASSLTGDISGYTF. The variable domain in full, with the rest retrieved from reference TRBV7-9 and TRBJ1-2, is DTGVSQNPRHKITKRGQNVTFRCDPISEHNRLYWYRQTLGQGPEFLTYFQNEAQLEKSRLLSDRFSAERPKGSFSTLEIQRTEQGDSAMYLCASSLTGDISGYTFGSGTRLTVV.

This clonotype is labeled medium-sized based on frequency. The rearrangement links TRBV5-6 to TRBJ2-7; the D gene TCRdb calls, TRBD1, cannot be checked with no DNA. The germline V gene encodes CDR1 SGHDT and CDR2 YYEEEE. CDR3 size: 16 residues. CDR3 in amino acids: CASRYSGTGILYEQYF.

This clonotype registers medium-sized by frequency. The CDR3: CASSDATGGPYGYTF. The chain joins TRBV6-1 to TRBJ1-2; with no DNA, the TCRdb D assignment of TRBD1 cannot be verified. Germline assignment: CDR1 MNHNS and CDR2 SASEGT. CDR3 length: 15 amino acids.

By frequency, this clonotype registers large. The CDR3: CASSGLAGGQETQYF. The rearrangement links TRBV6-1 to TRBJ2-5; the D call from TCRdb, TRBD2, cannot be confirmed without DNA. In germline, CDR1 is MNHNS, CDR2 SASEGT. This CDR3 is built from 15 residues.

This clonotype is identified as medium-sized from frequency. The chain couples TRBV5-8 to TRBJ2-3; without DNA, the TCRdb call of TRBD1 cannot be checked. This CDR3 is built from 15 residues. From germline, CDR1 is SGHTS and CDR2 YDEGEE. The CDR3 region is CASSSTRESTDTQYF.

This clonotype counts as large (0.1 to 1%) by frequency. The chain has TRBV6-6 and TRBJ2-1; as DNA is missing, the TRBD2 call by TCRdb cannot be tested. Germline lookup yields CDR1 MNHNY and CDR2 SVGAGI (reference sequence). There are 21 residues in the CDR3. The CDR3: CASSLRGGTSGGQSSYNEQFF.

This clonotype is deemed large (0.1 to 1%) by its frequency. The CDR3 loop is CASSYEVPYEQYF. The chain couples TRBV6-2 or TRBV6-3 to TRBJ2-7. The CDR3 contains 13 residues. CDR1 is MNHEY and CDR2 is SVGEGT in the germline V gene.

By frequency, this clonotype is large. CDR3: CSVWDYLNEQFF. The rearrangement uses TRBV29-1 and TRBJ2-1; TCRdb's D call of TRBD2 is untestable without DNA. The CDR3 contains 12 residues. CDR1 and CDR2 from the germline V gene are SQVTM and ANQGSEA.

This rearrangement joins TRBV25-1 to TRBJ2-5. Germline CDR1 is MGHDK and CDR2 is SYGVNS. CDR3 length: 15 residues. CDR3: CASSPRSGVQETQYF.

J is TRBJ2-1 and V is TRBV29-1; TCRdb's D call of TRBD1 is untestable without DNA. This CDR3 region has 14 residues. Per germline, CDR1 SQVTM and CDR2 ANQGSEA. The CDR3 protein is CSVPGARSYNEQFF.

This rearrangement joins TRBV6-1 to TRBJ2-1; TCRdb reports TRBD1, a call that lacks DNA to check it against. Per the germline V gene, CDR1 is MNHNS and CDR2 is SASEGT. This CDR3 contains 12 residues. This CDR3 is CASSDSGGEQFF.

This clonotype is classed as large by frequency. This sequence joins TRBV5-5 and TRBJ1-3; TCRdb selects TRBD1, and the lack of DNA leaves this call unchecked. The CDR3 length is 15 residues. Germline-derived CDR1 and CDR2 are SGHKS and YYEKEE (reference sequence). CDR3 protein: CASRPPGQRGNTIYF. The variable domain in full, completed from reference TRBV5-5 and TRBJ1-3, reads DAGVTQSPTHLIKTRGQQVTLRCSPISGHKSVSWYQQVLGQGPQFIFQYYEKEERGRGNFPDRFSARQFPNYSSELNVNALLLGDSALYLCASRPPGQRGNTIYFGEGSWLTVV.

This clonotype is identified as hyperexpanded from frequency. The chain joins TRBV5-6 to TRBJ2-7; lacking DNA, the TRBD1 call made by TCRdb goes unchecked. Germline CDR1 is SGHDT and CDR2 is YYEEEE. This CDR3 is 14 amino acids long. The CDR3 reads CASSLRGPPYEQYF.

Judged by frequency, this clonotype is medium-sized. V usage is TRBV20-1 and J usage is TRBJ1-6; checking the TCRdb D call of TRBD1 is not possible without DNA. CDR3 length equals 15 residues. Germline lookup yields CDR1 DFQATT and CDR2 SNEGSKA (reference sequence). The CDR3 protein is CSARAFGQGNSPLHF.

V is TRBV19 and J is TRBJ1-1; TCRdb's assignment of TRBD1 cannot be checked, as there is no DNA. CDR3 length: 13 amino acids. The germline V gene encodes CDR1 LNHDA and CDR2 SQIVND (reference sequence). CDR3 sequence: CASRVSGGTEAFF.

This clonotype registers large (0.1 to 1%) by frequency. The rearrangement uses TRBV29-1 and TRBJ1-1. Germline values: CDR1 SQVTM, CDR2 ANQGSEA. CDR3 length: 13 residues. CDR3: CSVAEAMNTEAFF.

The V gene is TRBV20-1, the J gene TRBJ2-7; the TCRdb D gene call, TRBD1, has no DNA to confirm it. The length of the CDR3 is 19 residues. Germline CDR1 DFQATT, CDR2 SNEGSKA (reference sequence). The CDR3 loop is CSAPGLPRAGDNQLYEQYF.

This chain connects TRBV7-9 to TRBJ2-1; with no DNA, the TCRdb D assignment of TRBD2 cannot be verified. Germline V gene sequence: CDR1 SEHNR, CDR2 FQNEAQ (reference sequence). CDR3 length: 16 amino acids. The CDR3 protein is CASSLPTSGRGGEQFF.

Its frequency marks this clonotype as large. The V gene is TRBV6-2 or TRBV6-3, the J gene TRBJ1-2. This CDR3 region has 12 residues. From germline, CDR1 is MNHEY and CDR2 SVGEGT. CDR3: CASSFTNYGYTF.

The chain is built from TRBV10-3 and TRBJ1-1. The CDR3 runs to 12 residues. Germline lookup yields CDR1 ENHRY and CDR2 SYGVKD. CDR3 amino acids: CAISEQNTEAFF.

This clonotype is classed as medium-sized (0.01 to 0.1%) by frequency. The chain joins TRBV7-9 to TRBJ1-4; TCRdb picks TRBD1, but there is no DNA to check that call. The length of the CDR3 is 19 residues. CDR1 is SEHNR and CDR2 is FQNEAQ in the germline V gene (reference sequence). CDR3 protein: CASSLEGGQGSIEDEKLFF.

This clonotype is called large (0.1 to 1%) based on its frequency. This chain uses TRBV6-5 with TRBJ1-2; absent DNA, TCRdb's TRBD1 call cannot be checked. CDR1 and CDR2 (germline): MNHEY, SVGAGI. The CDR3 consists of 14 residues. This CDR3 is CASSPDGTAYGYTF.

This clonotype shows up as medium-sized by frequency. The chain joins TRBV7-9 to TRBJ1-4. This CDR3 spans 12 amino acids. CDR1 and CDR2 from the germline V gene are SEHNR and FQNEAQ (reference sequence). The CDR3 spells CASRGEGEKLFF.

This clonotype is medium-sized (0.01 to 0.1%) by frequency. The chain employs TRBV10-3 and TRBJ1-2; as DNA is missing, the TRBD1 call by TCRdb cannot be tested. Germline CDR1 is ENHRY and CDR2 is SYGVKD. This CDR3 spans 13 amino acids. CDR3 residues: CAISDQGSYGYTF.

This clonotype ranks as medium-sized in terms of frequency. V and J are TRBV6-2 or TRBV6-3 and TRBJ2-7. CDR1 and CDR2 from the germline V gene are MNHEY and SVGEGT. The CDR3 loop spans 11 amino acids. CDR3 residues: CASSSFYEQYF.

This clonotype counts as medium-sized by frequency. The chain employs TRBV7-2 and TRBJ1-6. In germline, CDR1 is SGHTA, CDR2 FQGNSA. There are 15 residues in the CDR3. The CDR3 loop is CASSLVGPHFSPLHF. Full variable domain (rest looked up from reference TRBV7-2 and TRBJ1-6): GAGVSQSPSNKVTEKGKDVELRCDPISGHTALYWYRQSLGQGLEFLIYFQGNSAPDKSGLPSDRFSAERTGGSVSTLTIQRTQQEDSAVYLCASSLVGPHFSPLHFGNGTRLTVT.

This chain links TRBV24-1 with TRBJ1-4; absent DNA, TCRdb's TRBD1 call cannot be checked. The CDR3 totals 17 residues. Germline lookup yields CDR1 KGHDR and CDR2 SFDVKD. The CDR3 is CATSDQTGGGTNEKLFF.

V usage is TRBV9 and J usage is TRBJ2-3; TCRdb outputs TRBD2, but without DNA this stays unchecked. Germline-derived CDR1 and CDR2 are SGDLS and YYNGEE. The CDR3 is 17 residues long. The CDR3 spells CASSVRASGGSTDTQYF.

Its frequency marks this clonotype as medium-sized. This sequence joins TRBV7-6 and TRBJ2-7; TCRdb indicates TRBD1, and absent DNA this call remains unverified. The CDR3 is 14 residues long. Germline CDR1 reads SGHVS; CDR2 reads FNYEAQ. The CDR3 region is CASSPQWGDYEQYF.

According to its frequency, this clonotype is large. The CDR3: CATSDSTGFPDTQYF. The genes are TRBV24-1 and TRBJ2-3; the TCRdb D gene call, TRBD1, has no DNA to confirm it. The CDR3 runs 15 residues. Per germline, CDR1 KGHDR and CDR2 SFDVKD.